Below, 24 T cell receptor beta chains from the same sample are listed, as sequenced in a study of blood T cell repertoires in COVID-19. Assay: immunoSEQ multiplex PCR; the TCRdb copy retains only in-frame clones and omits some. The sample includes just over 300,000 clones, under 90% of them seen just once. Sequenced: peripheral blood. Source of these receptors: a woman aged 25 to 39 with COVID-19, enrolled during active disease.

The genes are TRBV13 and TRBJ2-1, with D tentatively TRBD2 (7 bases). CDR3 size: 15 residues. V lost 5 bases and J lost 10, with 21 bases in between. CDR1 is PRHDT, CDR2 FYEKMQ, per germline (reference sequence). This CDR3 is CASSTFPRGAVEQFF. Written as DNA, the CDR3 is TGTGCCAGCAGCACTTTTCCTCGGGGGGCAGTAGAGCAGTTCTTC.

The genes are TRBV5-3 and TRBJ1-6; D unresolved. TRBV5-3 is known as an ORF, though its function is uncertain. V was pared by 2 bases and J by 11 bases, with 8 bases between. The CDR3 loop spans 12 amino acids. This CDR3 is CARSLLRPPLHF. The CDR3 DNA sequence: TGTGCCAGAAGCTTACTACGCCCACCCCTCCACTTT.

A few counts support this clone. The rearrangement links TRBV5-8 to TRBJ1-1; TRBD1 aligns across 7 bases. J lost 2 bases, V lost 5 bases, and 15 bases had no gene match. The length of the CDR3 is 17 residues. Germline V gene data show CDR1 as SGHTS and CDR2 as YDEGEE. The CDR3 loop is CASSQWGTGTANTEAFF. CDR3 nucleotide sequence: TGTGCCAGCAGTCAATGGGGGACCGGGACAGCCAACACTGAAGCTTTCTTT.

This clone has ten or more counts. V gene TRBV5-1 combines with J gene TRBJ1-3; a possible D gene is TRBD1 (6 bases). CDR1 is SGHRS, CDR2 YFSETQ, per germline. V lost 0 bases and J lost 6, with 13 bases in between. The CDR3 contains 15 residues. CDR3 DNA: TGCGCCAGCAGCTTGGACTTGAACAGGGTAAACACCATATATTTT. It yields the protein CASSLDLNRVNTIYF.

The chain joins TRBV12-3 or TRBV12-4 to TRBJ2-1; weak D call: TRBD1 (6 bases). Trimming stripped 5 bases from V and 8 bases from J, with 10 bases between. The CDR3 runs 12 residues. The CDR3 sequence: CASSPGVYEQFF. CDR3 DNA: TGTGCCAGCAGTCCAGGGGTTTATGAGCAGTTCTTC.

The chain recombines TRBV20-1 with TRBJ1-6, with D possibly TRBD1 on 5 matching bases. Trimming removed 3 bases from V and 0 bases from J, with 12 bases in between. The germline CDR1 and CDR2 sequences are DFQATT and SNEGSKA (reference sequence). The CDR3 runs to 16 residues. The CDR3 bases are TGCAGTGCTAGTCTGGAGGGGAACTCCTATAATTCACCCCTCCACTTT. Encoded protein: CSASLEGNSYNSPLHF.

The chain is built from TRBV28 and TRBJ2-1; D not resolved. The CDR3 contains 14 residues. Germline values: CDR1 MDHEN, CDR2 SYDVKM. The ends were cut back, 5 bases at V and 3 bases at J, with 11 bases in the middle. Here the CDR3 reads CASSLPMVYNEQFF. In DNA form, the CDR3 reads TGTGCCAGCAGTCTACCCATGGTCTACAATGAGCAGTTCTTC.

The V call is TRBV28, the J call TRBJ1-1; maybe TRBD1 (6 bases). This CDR3 spans 14 amino acids. Looked up from germline, CDR1 is MDHEN and CDR2 is SYDVKM. The V end lost 4 bases, the J end lost 11 bases, and 20 bases lay between the germline ends. The CDR3 region is CASSSGGGGRKAFF. CDR3 DNA sequence: TGTGCCAGCAGTTCTGGGGGAGGGGGGCGGAAGGCTTTCTTT.

V gene TRBV5-1 combines with J gene TRBJ2-3; unclear D gene. The V and J ends lost 4 bases and 2 bases respectively, with 5 bases between them. Germline V gene lookup returns CDR1 SGHRS and CDR2 YFSETQ. The CDR3 runs to 12 residues. The CDR3 sequence is CASSQNTDTQYF. CDR3 nucleotide sequence: TGCGCCAGCAGCCAAAACACAGATACGCAGTATTTT.

This chain uses TRBV24-1 with TRBJ2-2, with D perhaps TRBD1 (6 bases). Germline V gene lookup returns CDR1 KGHDR and CDR2 SFDVKD. V lost 7 bases to trimming and J lost 5 bases, with 13 bases between them. The CDR3 length is 14 residues. CDR3 nucleotide sequence: TGTGCCACCAGATCACAGGGTGGAACCGGGGAGCTGTTTTTT. Encoded protein: CATRSQGGTGELFF.

The chain combines TRBV3-1 (or the pseudogene TRBV3-2) with TRBJ2-7, with D possibly TRBD1 on 6 matching bases. Per germline, CDR1 LGHDT and CDR2 YNNKEL (reference sequence). V shed 4 bases and J shed 5 bases, with 15 bases lying between them. This CDR3 region has 14 residues. Written as DNA, the CDR3 is TGTGCCAGCAGCCCTTGGACAGCGGCCCACGAGCAGTACTTC. Protein: CASSPWTAAHEQYF.

The chain combines TRBV11-3 with TRBJ1-6; TRBD1 aligns across 10 bases. CDR3 length equals 15 residues. V lost 6 bases to trimming and J lost 7 bases; unmatched junction nucleotides: 6. Germline CDR1 is SGHNT and CDR2 is YENEEA. The CDR3 DNA reads as TGTGCCAGCAGGGGACAGGGGACCCCGAATTCACCCCTCCACTTT. It specifies CASRGQGTPNSPLHF.

V gene TRBV6-6 combines with J gene TRBJ1-4; D unclear. Germline lookup yields CDR1 MNHNY and CDR2 SVGAGI (reference sequence). V was shortened by 7 bases and J by 0 bases, with 9 bases between the two germline ends. The CDR3 covers 14 residues. CDR3 sequence: CASTSEATNEKLFF. DNA for the CDR3: TGTGCCAGCACCTCCGAGGCAACTAATGAAAAACTGTTTTTT.

The V gene is TRBV12-5, the J gene TRBJ1-4, with D possibly TRBD1 on 6 matching bases. The germline CDR1 and CDR2 sequences are LGHNT and FRNRAP. The CDR3 runs to 13 residues. With 8 bases removed from V and 8 bases from J, the gap between germline ends came to 15 bases. DNA of the CDR3: TGTGCTAGTAGGGGGTTTGAGAGCGAAAAACTGTTTTTT. Amino acids: CASRGFESEKLFF.

The chain links TRBV2 to TRBJ1-1; the D gene is possibly TRBD1 (5 bases). CDR3 length: 13 residues. The V end lost 5 bases, the J end lost 3 bases, and 10 bases lay between the germline ends. The germline gives CDR1 SNHLY, CDR2 FYNNEI. The CDR3 loop is CASSPDRHTEAFF. The CDR3 DNA reads TGTGCCAGCAGTCCCGACAGACACACTGAAGCTTTCTTT.

V is TRBV25-1 and J is TRBJ1-2; a weak D match, TRBD1 (6 bases). V lost 1 base and J lost 5, with 17 bases in between. The CDR3 length is 16 residues. Per germline, CDR1 MGHDK and CDR2 SYGVNS. The CDR3 reads CASSESPQGQRYGYTF. CDR3 coding DNA: TGTGCCAGCAGTGAATCCCCACAGGGCCAAAGGTATGGCTACACCTTC.

The V gene is TRBV11-3, the J gene TRBJ1-1; 12 bases align to TRBD1. With 5 bases clipped from V and 6 bases from J, the junction kept 16 bases outside the gene matches. CDR1 is SGHNT and CDR2 is YENEEA in the germline V gene. The CDR3 is made up of 18 amino acids. The CDR3 sequence is CASSPPGQGALRVPEAFF. The CDR3 DNA reads TGTGCCAGCAGCCCCCCGGGACAGGGGGCGCTGCGGGTCCCTGAAGCTTTCTTT.

The rearrangement joins TRBV2 to TRBJ1-2; the D gene is possibly TRBD1 (6 bases). The CDR3 is 13 residues long. The germline V and J ends were trimmed by 7 bases and 5 bases, with 14 bases remaining between them. CDR1 SNHLY and CDR2 FYNNEI come from the germline V gene. The CDR3 sequence is CASNHRAEYGYTF. CDR3 bases: TGTGCCAGCAATCACAGGGCGGAGTATGGCTACACCTTC.

The CDR3 spells CASSLGRAYEQYF. The CDR3 DNA sequence: TGTGCCAGCAGTTTAGGCAGGGCCTACGAGCAGTACTTC. The V gene is TRBV27, the J gene TRBJ2-7, with a weak D call TRBD1 (5 bases). Germline V gene data show CDR1 as MNHEY and CDR2 as SMNVEV (reference sequence). The CDR3 consists of 13 residues. V lost 2 bases and J lost 2, with 7 bases in between.

This chain links TRBV5-1 with TRBJ2-1; TRBD2 aligns across 7 bases. This CDR3 region has 16 residues. V shed 0 bases, J shed 7 bases, and the junction held 10 bases outside the gene matches. Per germline, CDR1 SGHRS and CDR2 YFSETQ. DNA for the CDR3: TGCGCCAGCAGCTTGGTTGGCCGCGGGGGATCTAATGAGCAGTTCTTC. Translated: CASSLVGRGGSNEQFF.

The gene calls are TRBV9 and TRBJ1-2, with a weak D call TRBD1 (5 bases). Germline V gives CDR1 SGDLS, CDR2 YYNGEE. This CDR3 has 13 residues. Trimming took 1 base from V and 7 from J, leaving 11 bases between them. In nucleotides, the CDR3 is TGTGCCAGCAGCGTACAGGGCGGTGGTGGCTACACCTTC. It translates to CASSVQGGGGYTF.

The chain employs TRBV11-3 and TRBJ1-1, with 9 bases lining up with TRBD1. The trim removed 4 bases at V and 12 bases at J, leaving 6 bases unmatched. The germline V gene has CDR1 SGHNT and CDR2 YENEEA. The CDR3 consists of 12 residues. The CDR3, as DNA: TGTGCCAGCAGCTACAGGACAGGGGCCCCTTTCTTT. Its translation is CASSYRTGAPFF.

This clone has only one observation. This chain uses TRBV18 with TRBJ1-6; possible D gene TRBD1, 6 bases. Germline CDR1 reads KGHSH; CDR2 reads LQKENI. Trimming took off 3 bases at V and 5 bases at J, with 8 bases between the two ends. The CDR3 extends over 14 amino acids. CDR3 sequence (DNA): TGTGCCAGCTCACCGGACAGAAATAATTCACCCCTCCACTTT. As protein: CASSPDRNNSPLHF. Full variable domain (remainder filled in from reference TRBV18 and TRBJ1-6): NAGVMQNPRHLVRRRGQEARLRCSPMKGHSHVYWYRQLPEEGLKFMVYLQKENIIDESGMPKERFSAEFPKEGPSILRIQQVVRGDSAAYFCASSPDRNNSPLHFGNGTRLTVT.

The V and J genes are TRBV6-5 and TRBJ2-1; D may be TRBD1 (5 bases). Trimming stripped 2 bases from V and 2 bases from J, with 13 bases between. Looked up from germline, CDR1 is MNHEY and CDR2 is SVGAGI. The CDR3 consists of 16 residues. This CDR3 reads CASSYLRTITYNEQFF. CDR3 DNA: TGTGCCAGCAGTTACCTACGGACAATAACCTACAATGAGCAGTTCTTC.